These 23 T cell receptor beta chains were all obtained from the same sample, sequenced in a study of identifying expanded T cells in peripheral blood. Generated by immunoSEQ multiplex PCR, the TCRdb table keeps only in-frame clones and is missing some. The sample holds roughly 81,000 clones; 84% are singletons and the top ten take around 19%. Source material: blood. All receptors derive from a person aged 18 to 70 in good health.

This chain links TRBV7-3 with TRBJ2-3; tentative D call: TRBD2 (6 bases). The CDR3 contains 16 residues. V lost 1 base, J lost 0 bases, and 11 bases lay in between. Germline CDR1 reads SGHTA; CDR2 reads FQGTGA. In nucleotides, the CDR3 is TGTGCCAGCAGCTTAAGGGGACTTTCTAGCACAGATACGCAGTATTTT. Amino acid sequence: CASSLRGLSSTDTQYF.

This chain connects TRBV7-8 to TRBJ1-1, with D tentatively TRBD1 (6 bases). V was cut by 1 base and J by 2 bases, with 8 bases left in between. This CDR3 has 14 amino acids. The germline V gene encodes CDR1 SGHVS and CDR2 FQNEAQ. CDR3 loop: CASSLGQANTEAFF. The CDR3 bases are TGTGCCAGCAGCTTAGGACAGGCTAACACTGAAGCTTTCTTT.

V is TRBV5-6 and J is TRBJ2-5; D gene unclear. CDR1 is SGHDT and CDR2 is YYEEEE in the germline V gene. The CDR3 is 12 amino acids. Trimming stripped 2 bases from V and 5 bases from J, with 7 bases between. CDR3 region: CASSFVGETQYF. CDR3 in DNA: TGTGCCAGCAGCTTTGTCGGGGAGACCCAGTACTTC.

This clone was found once. The chain recombines TRBV5-1 with TRBJ1-2; 8 bases are a match to TRBD1. Trimming took 6 bases from V and 7 from J; bases not matched to a gene: 11. The CDR3 has 14 amino acids. The germline V gene encodes CDR1 SGHRS and CDR2 YFSETQ. The CDR3 DNA follows: TGCGCCAGCAACCCTCGGACAGGGTCGCTTGGCTACACCTTC. It is translated as CASNPRTGSLGYTF. The entire variable domain, with the rest obtained from reference TRBV5-1 and TRBJ1-2, is as follows: KAGVTQTPRYLIKTRGQQVTLSCSPISGHRSVSWYQQTPGQGLQFLFEYFSETQRNKGNFPGRFSGRQFSNSRSEMNVSTLELGDSALYLCASNPRTGSLGYTFGSGTRLTVV.

V usage is TRBV9 and J usage is TRBJ2-1, with 9 bases matching TRBD2. The CDR3 runs 16 residues. V shed 1 base and J 9 bases; nucleotides not matched to a gene: 11. CDR1 SGDLS and CDR2 YYNGEE come from the germline V gene. The CDR3 protein is CASSVLGGRAVGEQFF. The CDR3 coding sequence is TGTGCCAGCAGCGTACTCGGCGGGAGGGCCGTCGGTGAGCAGTTCTTC.

The chain is built from TRBV4-2 and TRBJ2-6; D is uncertain. V lost 3 bases, J lost 0 bases, and 9 bases lay in between. Germline V gene sequence: CDR1 LGHNA, CDR2 YNFKEQ. CDR3 length: 16 residues. The CDR3 here is CASSQDDNSGANVLTF. CDR3 DNA: TGTGCCAGCAGCCAGGACGATAACTCTGGGGCCAACGTCCTGACTTTC.

This clone occurred once. In DNA form, the CDR3 reads TGTGCCAGCAGCTTATACCTAGCCGACAACACCGGGGAGCTGTTTTTT. Residues: CASSLYLADNTGELFF. The chain employs TRBV5-6 and TRBJ2-2, with D maybe TRBD2 (5 bases). The V end was cut by 2 bases, the J end by 2 bases, with 13 bases between. Germline V CDR1 and CDR2: SGHDT, YYEEEE. CDR3 size: 16 residues. Supplemented by reference TRBV5-6 and TRBJ2-2, the full variable domain reads DAGVTQSPTHLIKTRGQQVTLRCSPKSGHDTVSWYQQALGQGPQFIFQYYEEEERQRGNFPDRFSGHQFPNYSSELNVNALLLGDSALYLCASSLYLADNTGELFFGEGSRLTVL.

The chain links TRBV4-1 to TRBJ2-7, with TRBD2 identical over 10 bases. J gave up 6 bases and V 3 bases, and 8 bases lay outside the gene matches. This CDR3 region has 15 residues. Germline lookup yields CDR1 MGHRA and CDR2 YSYEKL. CDR3 sequence reads: CASSHGGLAGVEQYF. The CDR3 DNA follows: TGCGCCAGCAGCCATGGCGGGCTAGCGGGAGTCGAGCAGTACTTC.

The rearrangement joins TRBV30 to TRBJ2-7; possibly TRBD2 for D (6 bases). The CDR3 spans 13 residues. Trimming removed 0 bases at V and 4 bases at J, with 10 bases between. Germline V gene lookup returns CDR1 GTSNPN and CDR2 SVGIG (reference sequence). The CDR3, as DNA: TGTGCCTGGAGTGTAGCAGGGAGGTACGAGCAGTACTTC. It encodes CAWSVAGRYEQYF.

The chain couples TRBV11-3 to TRBJ2-2; a possible D gene is TRBD2 (6 bases). CDR1 is SGHNT and CDR2 is YENEEA in the germline V gene. Trimming shortened V by 1 base and J by 7 bases, and 13 bases separated the two germline ends. The CDR3 consists of 15 residues. DNA for the CDR3: TGTGCCAGCAGCTTAGGAACGGGAGAAATCGGGGAGCTGTTTTTT. Translating it yields CASSLGTGEIGELFF.

The chain carries TRBV20-1 and TRBJ1-1; D remains unclear. Germline CDR1 and CDR2: DFQATT and SNEGSKA (reference sequence). The CDR3 covers 10 residues. V gave up 5 bases and J gave up 7 bases, with 8 bases separating them. CDR3 sequence reads: CSARALEAFF. Here the CDR3 DNA reads TGCAGTGCTCGAGCCCTTGAAGCTTTCTTT.

In this sample, this clone turned up once. The chain joins TRBV5-1 to TRBJ1-4; D is ambiguous. Germline-derived CDR1 and CDR2 are SGHRS and YFSETQ. The CDR3 runs 14 residues. Deletions cut 5 bases from V and 5 bases from J, with 13 bases between. The chain's CDR3 is CASSQTTANEKLFF. CDR3 bases: TGCGCCAGCAGTCAGACTACGGCGAATGAAAAACTGTTTTTT.

This clone was picked up one time. The chain carries TRBV11-3 and TRBJ2-2; D may be TRBD1 (6 bases). Trimming stripped 5 bases from V and 0 bases from J, with 13 bases between. The CDR3 has 16 amino acids. The germline CDR1 and CDR2 sequences are SGHNT and YENEEA. CDR3 DNA sequence: TGTGCCAGCAGCCCCCTTCGACAGGCGAACACCGGGGAGCTGTTTTTT. Protein product: CASSPLRQANTGELFF.

The rearrangement uses TRBV5-4 and TRBJ2-1; perhaps TRBD2 as D (5 bases). Germline loops: CDR1 SGHNT, CDR2 YYREEE (reference sequence). The V end lost 4 bases, the J end lost 6 bases, and 23 bases lay between the germline ends. The CDR3 has 17 amino acids. As DNA, the CDR3 is TGTGCCAGCAGCCCTGGGATCGGCGGGCTGAGTGGCAATGAGCAGTTCTTC. Translating it yields CASSPGIGGLSGNEQFF.

This clone was seen more than once but under ten times. The V gene is TRBV18, the J gene TRBJ1-1; no clear D gene. Germline V gives CDR1 KGHSH, CDR2 LQKENI. CDR3 length: 13 amino acids. V dropped 4 bases and J dropped 0 bases, with 6 bases sitting between them. The CDR3 here is CASSRAVNTEAFF. CDR3 nucleotides: TGTGCCAGCTCACGAGCGGTGAACACTGAAGCTTTCTTT. Combining the CDR3 with reference TRBV18 and TRBJ1-1 gives the whole variable domain NAGVMQNPRHLVRRRGQEARLRCSPMKGHSHVYWYRQLPEEGLKFMVYLQKENIIDESGMPKERFSAEFPKEGPSILRIQQVVRGDSAAYFCASSRAVNTEAFFGQGTRLTVV.

The chain carries TRBV28 and TRBJ1-2; no reliable D call. This CDR3 is built from 13 residues. Per germline, CDR1 MDHEN and CDR2 SYDVKM. The V end lost 1 base, the J end lost 0 bases, and 3 bases lay between the germline ends. In DNA, the CDR3 is TGTGCCAGCAGTTTATTAGCTAACTATGGCTACACCTTC. This sequence encodes CASSLLANYGYTF.

V usage is TRBV28 and J usage is TRBJ1-2, with unresolved D. Between the trimmed V and J ends, which lost 5 bases and 4 bases, there was a span of 14 bases. CDR3 length: 14 amino acids. The germline CDR1 and CDR2 sequences are MDHEN and SYDVKM. The CDR3 reads CASSPLARSYGYTF. For the CDR3, the DNA is TGTGCCAGCAGTCCCCTGGCGAGGTCCTATGGCTACACCTTC.

The chain is built from TRBV7-9 and TRBJ1-1; D gene uncertain. Trimming pared 2 bases from V and 1 base from J, leaving 5 bases between. The CDR3 sequence is 13 residues long. The germline CDR1 and CDR2 sequences are SEHNR and FQNEAQ (reference sequence). CDR3 sequence reads: CASSLQANTEAFF. In DNA form, the CDR3 reads TGTGCCAGCAGCTTACAGGCGAACACTGAAGCTTTCTTT.

This clone appeared once. V and J are TRBV7-2 and TRBJ1-5; maybe TRBD1 (5 bases). V was trimmed by 5 bases and J by 7 bases, leaving 21 bases between them. The CDR3 contains 16 residues. Germline V gene sequence: CDR1 SGHTA, CDR2 FQGNSA. CDR3 in amino acids: CASSPGSGGVRQPQHF. For the CDR3, the DNA is TGTGCCAGCAGCCCTGGGTCCGGGGGTGTACGGCAGCCCCAGCATTTT. Looking up the rest from reference TRBV7-2 and TRBJ1-5 gives the full variable domain: GAGVSQSPSNKVTEKGKDVELRCDPISGHTALYWYRQSLGQGLEFLIYFQGNSAPDKSGLPSDRFSAERTGGSVSTLTIQRTQQEDSAVYLCASSPGSGGVRQPQHFGDGTRLSIL.

The sample holds a few counts of this clone. The chain employs TRBV7-8 and TRBJ1-1; 8 bases match TRBD1. The V segment lost 6 bases and the J segment 3 bases; nucleotides outside the gene matches: 12. The CDR3 consists of 16 residues. Germline assignment: CDR1 SGHVS and CDR2 FQNEAQ. The DNA for the CDR3 is TGTGCCAGCAGAAGAGAGTGGACAGGGAGGGACACTGAAGCTTTCTTT. Protein sequence: CASRREWTGRDTEAFF.

A single count supports this clone. This chain connects TRBV5-5 to TRBJ2-7; 9 nucleotides align to TRBD1. From germline, CDR1 is SGHKS and CDR2 YYEKEE (reference sequence). V lost 10 bases to trimming and J lost 2 bases; unmatched junction nucleotides: 10. The CDR3 sequence is 14 residues long. For the CDR3, the DNA is TGTGCCTGCTCCGGGACAGGGACAACCTACGAGCAGTACTTC. It yields the protein CACSGTGTTYEQYF.

The chain couples TRBV7-3 to TRBJ1-1, with TRBD1 identical over 8 bases. The germline V gene has CDR1 SGHTA and CDR2 FQGTGA. The CDR3 is made up of 15 amino acids. V lost 1 base, J lost 5 bases, and 6 bases stayed unmatched. This CDR3 is CASSLSGTGATEAFF. CDR3 DNA sequence: TGTGCCAGCAGCTTAAGTGGGACAGGAGCGACTGAAGCTTTCTTT. Complete variable domain (other parts from reference TRBV7-3 and TRBJ1-1): GAGVSQTPSNKVTEKGKYVELRCDPISGHTALYWYRQSLGQGPEFLIYFQGTGAADDSGLPNDRFFAVRPEGSVSTLKIQRTERGDSAVYLCASSLSGTGATEAFFGQGTRLTVV.

The chain couples TRBV15 to TRBJ2-7; TRBD2 matches 8 bases. The CDR3 totals 16 residues. Germline V gene sequence: CDR1 LNHNV, CDR2 YYDKDF (reference sequence). The V gene end was trimmed by 0 bases and the J gene end by 4 bases; junction bases not matched to a gene: 8. CDR3 coding DNA: TGTGCCACCAGCAGAGAAAGGGCGGGAGGTTTGTACGAGCAGTACTTC. This sequence encodes CATSRERAGGLYEQYF.